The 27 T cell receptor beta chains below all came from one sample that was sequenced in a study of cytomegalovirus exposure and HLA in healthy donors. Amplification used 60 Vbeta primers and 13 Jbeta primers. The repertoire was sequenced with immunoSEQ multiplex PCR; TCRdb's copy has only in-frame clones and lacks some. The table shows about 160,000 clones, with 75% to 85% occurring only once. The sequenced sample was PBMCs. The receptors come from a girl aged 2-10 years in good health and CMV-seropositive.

The CDR3 DNA reads as TGTGCCAGCAGCCAGGGACAGCAGAGACCCGAGCAGTTCTTC. This translates into CASSQGQQRPEQFF. The rearrangement joins TRBV6-6 to TRBJ2-1; TRBD1 agrees at 7 bases. The V gene's germline CDR1 is MNHNY and CDR2 SVGAGI (reference sequence). V lost 6 bases, J lost 10 bases, and 12 bases stayed unmatched. This CDR3 has 14 amino acids.

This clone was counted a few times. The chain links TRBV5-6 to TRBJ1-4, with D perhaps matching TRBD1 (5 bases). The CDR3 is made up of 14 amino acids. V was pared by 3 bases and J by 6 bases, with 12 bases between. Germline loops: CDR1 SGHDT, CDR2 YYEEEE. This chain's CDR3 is CASSSKRGDEKLFF. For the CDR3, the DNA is TGTGCCAGCAGCTCGAAGCGGGGGGATGAAAAACTGTTTTTT.

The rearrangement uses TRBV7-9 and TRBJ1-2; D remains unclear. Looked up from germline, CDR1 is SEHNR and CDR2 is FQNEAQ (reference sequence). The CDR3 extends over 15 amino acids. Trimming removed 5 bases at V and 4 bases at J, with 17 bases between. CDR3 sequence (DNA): TGTGCCAGCAGCCACCCTGCTGGGCAGGCCTATGGCTACACCTTC. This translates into CASSHPAGQAYGYTF.

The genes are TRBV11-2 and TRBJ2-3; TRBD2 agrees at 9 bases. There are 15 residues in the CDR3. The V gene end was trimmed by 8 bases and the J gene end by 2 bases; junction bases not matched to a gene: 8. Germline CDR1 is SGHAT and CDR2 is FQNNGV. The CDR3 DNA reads TGTGCCAGCCGGGCTAGCGGGACTTACACAGATACGCAGTATTTT. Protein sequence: CASRASGTYTDTQYF.

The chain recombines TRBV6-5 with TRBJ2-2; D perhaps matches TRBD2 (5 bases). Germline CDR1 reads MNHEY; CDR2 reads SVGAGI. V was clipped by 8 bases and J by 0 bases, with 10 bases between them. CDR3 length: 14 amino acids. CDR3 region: CASRAGPNTGELFF. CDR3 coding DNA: TGTGCCAGCCGTGCGGGCCCGAACACCGGGGAGCTGTTTTTT.

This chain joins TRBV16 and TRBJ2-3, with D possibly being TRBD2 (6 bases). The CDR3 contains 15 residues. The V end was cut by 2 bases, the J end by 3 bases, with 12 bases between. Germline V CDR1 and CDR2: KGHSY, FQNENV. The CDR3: CASSQARAGTDTQYF. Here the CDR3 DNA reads TGTGCCAGCAGCCAAGCCCGGGCGGGGACAGATACGCAGTATTTT.

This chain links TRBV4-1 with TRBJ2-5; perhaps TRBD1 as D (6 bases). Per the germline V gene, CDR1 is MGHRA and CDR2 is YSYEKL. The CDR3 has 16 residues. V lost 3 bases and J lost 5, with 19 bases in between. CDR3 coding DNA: TGCGCCAGCAGCCATGAGACAGGAACACCCTGGGAGACCCAGTACTTC. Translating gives CASSHETGTPWETQYF.

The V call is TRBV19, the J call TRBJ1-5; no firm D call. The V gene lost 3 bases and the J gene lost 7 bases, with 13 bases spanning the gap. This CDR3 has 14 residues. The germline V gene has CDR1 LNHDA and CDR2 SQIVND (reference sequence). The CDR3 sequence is CASSIESNQQPQHF. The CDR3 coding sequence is TGTGCCAGTAGTATTGAGAGCAATCAACAGCCCCAGCATTTT.

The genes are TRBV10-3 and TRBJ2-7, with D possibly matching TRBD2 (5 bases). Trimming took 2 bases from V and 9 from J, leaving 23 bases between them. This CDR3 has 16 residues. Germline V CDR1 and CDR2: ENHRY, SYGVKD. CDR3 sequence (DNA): TGTGCCATCAGTGAGCCATCGCGGACTGCCTCCCTAGGGCAGTACTTC. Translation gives CAISEPSRTASLGQYF.

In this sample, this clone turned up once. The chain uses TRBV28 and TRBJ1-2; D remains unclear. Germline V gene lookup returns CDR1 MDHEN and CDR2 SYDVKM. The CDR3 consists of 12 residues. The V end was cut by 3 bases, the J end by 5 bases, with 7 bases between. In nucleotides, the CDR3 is TGTGCCAGCAGTTTGGTGAGATATGGCTACACCTTC. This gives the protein CASSLVRYGYTF.

The CDR3, as DNA: TGTGCCAGCAGGGGACAGGGGCGCTCCTACGAGCAGTACTTC. Amino acids: CASRGQGRSYEQYF. V and J are TRBV2 and TRBJ2-7; 10 bases fit TRBD1. V shed 6 bases, J shed 0 bases, and the junction held 2 bases outside the gene matches. Germline loops: CDR1 SNHLY, CDR2 FYNNEI. The CDR3 length is 14 residues.

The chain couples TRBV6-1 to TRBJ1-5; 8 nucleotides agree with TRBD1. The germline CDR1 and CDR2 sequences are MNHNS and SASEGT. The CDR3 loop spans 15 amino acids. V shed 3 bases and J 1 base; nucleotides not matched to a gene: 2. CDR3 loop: CASSEGTGSNQPQHF. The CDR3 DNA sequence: TGTGCCAGCAGTGAGGGGACAGGAAGCAATCAGCCCCAGCATTTT.

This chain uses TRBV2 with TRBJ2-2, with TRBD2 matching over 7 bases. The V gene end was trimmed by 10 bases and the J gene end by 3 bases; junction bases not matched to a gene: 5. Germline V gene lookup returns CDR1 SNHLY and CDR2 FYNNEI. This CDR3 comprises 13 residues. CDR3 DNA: TGTGCCACCCGACTAGCTCACACCGGGGAGCTGTTTTTT. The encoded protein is CATRLAHTGELFF.

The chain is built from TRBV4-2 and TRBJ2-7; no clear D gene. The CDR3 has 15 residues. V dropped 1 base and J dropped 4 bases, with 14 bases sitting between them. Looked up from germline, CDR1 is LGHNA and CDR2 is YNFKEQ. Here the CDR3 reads CASSQALMSRYEQYF. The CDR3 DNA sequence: TGTGCCAGCAGCCAAGCACTTATGAGCCGGTACGAGCAGTACTTC.

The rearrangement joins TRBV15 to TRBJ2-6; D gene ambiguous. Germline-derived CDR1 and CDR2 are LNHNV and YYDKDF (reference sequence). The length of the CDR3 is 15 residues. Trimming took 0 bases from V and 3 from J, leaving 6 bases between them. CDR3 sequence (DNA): TGTGCCACCAGCAGAGAAACTGGTGGGGCCAACGTCCTGACTTTC. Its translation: CATSRETGGANVLTF.

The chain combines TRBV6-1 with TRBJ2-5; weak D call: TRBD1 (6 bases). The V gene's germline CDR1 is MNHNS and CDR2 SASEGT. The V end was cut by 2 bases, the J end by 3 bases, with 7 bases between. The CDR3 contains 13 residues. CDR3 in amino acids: CASSERDKETQYF. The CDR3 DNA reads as TGTGCCAGCAGTGAAAGGGACAAAGAGACCCAGTACTTC.

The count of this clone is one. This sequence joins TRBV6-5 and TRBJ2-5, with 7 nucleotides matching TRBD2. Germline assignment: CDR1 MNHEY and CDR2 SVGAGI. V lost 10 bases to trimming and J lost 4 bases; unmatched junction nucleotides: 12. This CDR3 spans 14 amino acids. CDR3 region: CATQTTTGGETQYF. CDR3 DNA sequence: TGTGCCACTCAGACCACGACGGGGGGAGAGACCCAGTACTTC.

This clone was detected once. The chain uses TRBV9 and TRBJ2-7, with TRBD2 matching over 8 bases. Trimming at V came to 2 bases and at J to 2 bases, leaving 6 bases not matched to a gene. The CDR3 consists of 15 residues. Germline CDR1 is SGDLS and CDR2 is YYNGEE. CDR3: CASSVSGSGAYEQYF. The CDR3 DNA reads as TGTGCCAGCAGCGTGAGCGGGAGTGGGGCCTACGAGCAGTACTTC.

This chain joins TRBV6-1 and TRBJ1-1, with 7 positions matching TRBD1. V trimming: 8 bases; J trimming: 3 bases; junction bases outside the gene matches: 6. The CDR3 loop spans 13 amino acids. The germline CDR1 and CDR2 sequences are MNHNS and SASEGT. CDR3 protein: CASLRDSYTEAFF. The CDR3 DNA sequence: TGTGCCAGCCTCCGGGACAGCTACACTGAAGCTTTCTTT.

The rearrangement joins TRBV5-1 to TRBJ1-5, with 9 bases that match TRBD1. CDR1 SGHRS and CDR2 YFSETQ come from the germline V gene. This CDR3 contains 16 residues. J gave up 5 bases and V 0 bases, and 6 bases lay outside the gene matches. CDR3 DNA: TGCGCCAGCAGCTTGGTGTGGACAGGGGACTATCAGCCCCAGCATTTT. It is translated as CASSLVWTGDYQPQHF.

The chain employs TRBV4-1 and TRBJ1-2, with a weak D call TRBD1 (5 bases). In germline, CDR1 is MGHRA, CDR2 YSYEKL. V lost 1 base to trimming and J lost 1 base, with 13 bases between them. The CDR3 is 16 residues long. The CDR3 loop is CASSQAPGLDNYGYTF. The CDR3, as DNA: TGCGCCAGCAGCCAAGCTCCAGGGCTCGATAACTATGGCTACACCTTC.

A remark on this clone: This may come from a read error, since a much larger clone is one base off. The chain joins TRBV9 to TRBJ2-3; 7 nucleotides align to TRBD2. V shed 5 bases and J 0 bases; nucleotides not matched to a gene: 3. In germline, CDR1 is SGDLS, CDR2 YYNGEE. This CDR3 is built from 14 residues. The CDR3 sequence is CASSASGSTDTQYF. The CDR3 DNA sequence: TGTGCCAGCAGTGCTAGCGGTAGCACAGATACGCAGTATTTT.

CDR3 residues: CATGSGANVLTF. CDR3 coding DNA: TGTGCCACCGGGTCTGGGGCCAACGTCCTGACTTTC. The chain combines TRBV27 with TRBJ2-6; no reliable D call. With 10 bases removed from V and 1 base from J, the gap between germline ends came to 5 bases. This CDR3 has 12 residues. Germline CDR1 and CDR2: MNHEY and SMNVEV (reference sequence).

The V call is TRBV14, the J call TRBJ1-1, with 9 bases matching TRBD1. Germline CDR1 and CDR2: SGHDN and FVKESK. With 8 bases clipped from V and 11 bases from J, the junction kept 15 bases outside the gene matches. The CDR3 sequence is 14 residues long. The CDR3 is CASRWTGETVKAFF. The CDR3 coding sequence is TGTGCCAGCCGATGGACAGGGGAGACGGTGAAGGCTTTCTTT.

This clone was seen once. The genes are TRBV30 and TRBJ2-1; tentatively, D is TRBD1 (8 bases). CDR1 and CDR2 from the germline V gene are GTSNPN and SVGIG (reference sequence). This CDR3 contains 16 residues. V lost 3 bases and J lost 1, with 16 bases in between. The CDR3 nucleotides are TGTGCCTGGAGCGTTACAGGGGGAGGGTCCTACAATGAGCAGTTCTTC. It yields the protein CAWSVTGGGSYNEQFF. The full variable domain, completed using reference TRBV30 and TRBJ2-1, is SQTIHQWPATLVQPVGSPLSLECTVEGTSNPNLYWYRQAAGRGLQLLFYSVGIGQISSEVPQNLSASRPQDRQFILSSKKLLLSDSGFYLCAWSVTGGGSYNEQFFGPGTRLTVL.

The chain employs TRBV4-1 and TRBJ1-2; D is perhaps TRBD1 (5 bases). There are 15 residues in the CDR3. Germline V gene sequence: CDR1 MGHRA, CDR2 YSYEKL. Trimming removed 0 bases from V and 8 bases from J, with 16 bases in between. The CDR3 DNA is TGCGCCAGCAGCCAAGATCGGGGGTCAGCACGGGGCTACACCTTC. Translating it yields CASSQDRGSARGYTF.

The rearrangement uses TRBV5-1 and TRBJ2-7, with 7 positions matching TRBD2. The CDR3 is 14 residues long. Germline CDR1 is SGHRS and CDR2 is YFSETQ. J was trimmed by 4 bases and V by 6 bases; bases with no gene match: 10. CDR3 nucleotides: TGCGCCAGCACCCCCCTGGGGGAGGGTTACGAGCAGTACTTC. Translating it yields CASTPLGEGYEQYF.